The entry that follows covers one T cell receptor beta chain sequence. The length of the CDR3 is 13 residues. Germline V gives CDR1 MNHEY, CDR2 SMNVEV (reference sequence). V dropped 2 bases and J dropped 7 bases, with 12 bases sitting between them. Sequencing was performed with immunoSEQ multiplex PCR; in TCRdb, only in-frame clones are kept and a portion is missing. The sample holds about 250,000 clones, 70% to 85% seen once. These data originate in a study of blood T cell repertoires in COVID-19. Study-wide context: T cells, B-cell-depleted T cells, or PBMCs provided the cDNA or gDNA that served as material.

The receptor was derived from a human donor with COVID-19, enrolled during active disease. The donor label of this sample is uncertain. The V call is TRBV27, the J call TRBJ2-7; possibly TRBD2 for D (7 bases). Sequences were obtained from peripheral blood. As DNA, the CDR3 is TGTGCCAGCAGTTTAGGGGGGGCCCGTGAGCAGTACTTC. Amino acid sequence: CASSLGGAREQYF.